Below, 3 T cell receptor beta chains from the same sample are listed, as sequenced in a study of cytomegalovirus exposure and HLA in healthy donors. Both 60 Vbeta primers and 13 Jbeta primers went into the PCR. TCRdb keeps only in-frame clones here, not all; method: immunoSEQ multiplex PCR. Of approximately 200,000 clones listed, 70% to 85% are singletons. Material for sequencing was PBMCs. The receptors were gathered from a boy younger than 10 in good health and CMV-seronegative.

The chain uses TRBV6-5 and TRBJ1-1, with TRBD1 identical over 7 bases. Looked up from germline, CDR1 is MNHEY and CDR2 is SVGAGI. V lost 5 bases and J lost 5; bases outside the gene matches: 8. This CDR3 has 14 residues. The chain's CDR3 is CASSLRQGGTEAFF. DNA of the CDR3: TGTGCCAGCAGTCTACGACAGGGAGGAACTGAAGCTTTCTTT.

The chain joins TRBV11-2 to TRBJ1-3, with 8 bases aligning to TRBD1. The V gene end was trimmed by 7 bases and the J gene end by 4 bases; junction bases not matched to a gene: 12. From germline, CDR1 is SGHAT and CDR2 FQNNGV. This CDR3 region has 16 residues. The CDR3 coding sequence is TGTGCCAGCACAGTAAGCAGGGGGCTGAGCGGAAACACCATATATTTT. Its protein is CASTVSRGLSGNTIYF.

The chain couples TRBV29-1 to TRBJ1-2; D remains unclear. Germline values: CDR1 SQVTM, CDR2 ANQGSEA. Trimming removed 4 bases from V and 5 bases from J, with 14 bases in between. The CDR3 runs 13 residues. CDR3 sequence: CSVARVLTYGYTF. CDR3 DNA: TGCAGCGTTGCTCGCGTCTTAACGTATGGCTACACCTTC. The complete variable domain, with remaining parts taken from reference TRBV29-1 and TRBJ1-2, reads SAVISQKPSRDICQRGTSLTIQCQVDSQVTMMFWYRQQPGQSLTLIATANQGSEATYESGFVIDKFPISRPNLTFSTLTVSNMSPEDSSIYLCSVARVLTYGYTFGSGTRLTVV.